This TCR beta chain stems from a study of blood T cell repertoires in COVID-19. Background on the study: T cells, B-cell-depleted T cells, or PBMCs supplied cDNA or gDNA.

This CDR3 spans 15 amino acids. V gave up 9 bases and J gave up 0 bases, with 14 bases separating them. CDR1 is LNHDA and CDR2 is SQIVND in the germline V gene (reference sequence). In the source study's methods: Counts of nucleated cells, estimated from reference gene primer amplification, were obtained. Method: immunoSEQ multiplex PCR; TCRdb's copy keeps in-frame clones and lacks some. V and J calls and clone size are as listed in that table; D and trimming were resolved from the DNA. The sample lists 150,000 to 200,000 clones, 70% to 90% occurring once. A single count supports this clone. The specimen sequenced was peripheral blood. This sequence joins TRBV19 and TRBJ2-2; D call uncertain. This TCR was recovered from a young woman with acute or convalescent COVID-19. As DNA, the CDR3 is TGTGCCAGCTCGGCGGTAGGATCGAACACCGGGGAGCTGTTTTTT. Protein sequence: CASSAVGSNTGELFF.